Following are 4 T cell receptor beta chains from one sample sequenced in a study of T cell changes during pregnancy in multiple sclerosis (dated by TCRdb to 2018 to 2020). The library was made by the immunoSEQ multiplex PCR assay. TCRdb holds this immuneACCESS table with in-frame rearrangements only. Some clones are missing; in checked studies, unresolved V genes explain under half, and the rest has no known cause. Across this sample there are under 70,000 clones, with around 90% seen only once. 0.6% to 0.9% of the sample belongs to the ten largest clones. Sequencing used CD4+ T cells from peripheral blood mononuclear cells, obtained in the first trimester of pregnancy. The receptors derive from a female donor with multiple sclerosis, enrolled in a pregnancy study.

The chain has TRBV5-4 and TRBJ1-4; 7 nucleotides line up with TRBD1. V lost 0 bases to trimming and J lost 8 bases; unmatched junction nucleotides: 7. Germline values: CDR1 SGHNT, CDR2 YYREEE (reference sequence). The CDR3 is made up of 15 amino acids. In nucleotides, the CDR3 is TGTGCCAGCAGCTTGGCCGGGACAGCAGGGGAAAAACTGTTTTTT. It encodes CASSLAGTAGEKLFF.

CDR3 sequence (DNA): TGTGCCAGTAGTTCCCAGACAGGGTCACTGATCTATGGCTACACCTTC. Translation: CASSSQTGSLIYGYTF. The J gene is TRBJ1-2, the V gene TRBV19, with TRBD1 matching over 7 bases. The ends lost 5 bases at V and 4 bases at J; junction bases unmatched: 13. This CDR3 is 16 amino acids long. The germline gives CDR1 LNHDA, CDR2 SQIVND (reference sequence).

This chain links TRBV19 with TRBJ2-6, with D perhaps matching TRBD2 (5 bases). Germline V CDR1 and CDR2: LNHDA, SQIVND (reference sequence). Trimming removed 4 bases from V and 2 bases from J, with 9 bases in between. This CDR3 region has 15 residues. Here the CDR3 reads CASSTRGTGANVLTF. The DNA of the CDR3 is TGTGCCAGTAGTACTAGAGGGACTGGGGCCAACGTCCTGACTTTC.

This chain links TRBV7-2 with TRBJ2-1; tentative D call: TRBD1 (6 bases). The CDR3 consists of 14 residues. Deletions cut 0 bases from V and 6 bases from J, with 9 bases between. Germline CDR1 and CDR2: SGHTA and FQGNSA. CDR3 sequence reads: CASSLALGGNEQFF. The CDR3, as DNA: TGTGCCAGCAGCTTAGCGCTAGGGGGCAATGAGCAGTTCTTC.